These T cell receptor beta chains were read from a single sample in a study of blood T cell repertoires in COVID-19. The table came from immunoSEQ multiplex PCR; TCRdb's copy has only in-frame clones and leaves some out. The sample holds roughly 330,000 clones; around 87% are singletons and the top ten take roughly 5.2%. Sequencing was carried out using PBMCs or T cells enriched from blood (not recorded which). The receptors stem from a young woman who had recovered from COVID-19. The CDR3 runs from the conserved cysteine through the conserved F or W. D genes are given only for firm matches. Rows give clone size only sometimes, using once, few, many, or a class for an expanded clone.

TRBD2 . TRBJ2-3 TRBV18 TGTGCCAGCTCACCTGCGAGCGGGGGGCGCACAGATACGCAGTATTTT CASSPASGGRTDTQYF
. . TRBJ1-1 TRBV4-2 TGTGCCAGCAGACTCCAGACAAGTATGAACACTGAAGCTTTCTTT CASRLQTSMNTEAFF
TRBD1 . TRBJ1-3 TRBV27 TGTGCCAGCAGTCCTACCTTCACCACCGGGACAGCAAGAAACACCATATATTTT CASSPTFTTGTARNTIYF
. . TRBJ1-2 TRBV14 TGTGCCAGCAGCCCCGACAGAAACTATGGCTACACCTTC CASSPDRNYGYTF
. once TRBJ1-1 TRBV6-5 TGTGCCAGCAGCGTCGACAACCACATGAACACTGAAGCTTTCTTT CASSVDNHMNTEAFF
. . TRBJ2-2 TRBV4-3 TGCGCCAGCAGCCAGGACTATTTGAACACCGGGGAGCTGTTTTTT CASSQDYLNTGELFF
TRBD1 . TRBJ1-6 TRBV5-8 TGTGCCAGCAGCCTGGGACAGCCCGGTGAAACCCTCCACTTT CASSLGQPGETLHF
. . TRBJ1-1 TRBV5-8 TGTGCCAGCAGCCCCGGACAGTACACTGAAGCTTTCTTT CASSPGQYTEAFF
TRBD1 . TRBJ2-7 TRBV5-1 TGCGCCAGCAGCTTGTTCGGGGGACAGGGCTTAGAGCAGTACTTC CASSLFGGQGLEQYF
. few TRBJ1-5 TRBV19 TGTGCCAGTGGATGGGGAAGGGGGCAGCCCCAGCATTTT CASGWGRGQPQHF
TRBD2 once TRBJ2-7 TRBV15 TGTGCCACCAGCACCGGGACTAGCGGCCCCTACGAGCAGTACTTC CATSTGTSGPYEQYF
TRBD1 . TRBJ1-3 TRBV28 TGTGCCAGCAGACCGGGCCTCAGGGGGAAGGGGTCTGGAAACACCATATATTTT CASRPGLRGKGSGNTIYF
. once TRBJ2-3 TRBV28 TGTGCCAGCAGCTACAGGTTTGGTACGCAGTATTTT CASSYRFGTQYF
TRBD1 . TRBJ1-4 TRBV2 TGTGCCAGCAGTGTGGGACAGGGAAATGAAAAACTGTTTTTT CASSVGQGNEKLFF
TRBD1 . TRBJ1-5 TRBV6-6 TGTGCCAGCAGTCAAACCAGGGGGCCTCGAAGCAATCAGCCCCAGCATTTT CASSQTRGPRSNQPQHF
TRBD1 . TRBJ2-7 TRBV5-1 TGCGCCAGCGGCATCGACAGGGGAGGAAACGAGCAGTACTTC CASGIDRGGNEQYF
. once TRBJ2-7 TRBV3-1/TRBV3-2 TGTGCCAGCAGCCTTGGCGTTGGGTCGGGCGAGCAGTACTTC CASSLGVGSGEQYF
. . TRBJ1-5 TRBV19 TGTGCCAGTAGTCATGGACAGCCGAGGGGTCAGCCCCAGCATTTT CASSHGQPRGQPQHF
. . TRBJ1-1 TRBV27 TGTGCCAGCCGACCCGGGGGTGACACTGAAGCTTTCTTT CASRPGGDTEAFF
. . TRBJ1-2 TRBV12-3/TRBV12-4 TGTGCCAGCACCCTACCCGCGGGGGATGGCTACACCTTC CASTLPAGDGYTF
. . TRBJ2-7 TRBV6-1 TGTGCCAGCAGTGAAGTAGTGACCACAGCATACGAGCAGTACTTC CASSEVVTTAYEQYF
. . TRBJ1-1 TRBV10-3 TGTGCCATCAGCCCTCTGGGGGGGGTCAGGGGAGCTTTCTTT CAISPLGGVRGAFF